Listed here are 3 T cell receptor beta chains from one sample, sequenced in a study of shared clonotypes between healthy human individuals. Only in-frame clones appear in the TCRdb table, and some are missing; sequencing was by immunoSEQ multiplex PCR. The profile shows a few hundred thousand clones, approximately 80% of them singletons. The source material was PBMCs. These receptors came from a woman in her thirties or forties in good health. Some clones in this sample may be carry-over from other donors' samples.

The V and J genes are TRBV19 and TRBJ1-1; maybe TRBD1 (5 bases). This CDR3 is built from 15 residues. Germline V gene sequence: CDR1 LNHDA, CDR2 SQIVND (reference sequence). Trimming stripped 5 bases from V and 1 base from J, with 14 bases between. CDR3 nucleotides: TGTGCCAGTAGTCTGCCGGGGGTGACGAACACTGAAGCTTTCTTT. Its protein product is CASSLPGVTNTEAFF.

The chain combines TRBV9 with TRBJ2-5; D gene ambiguous. The CDR3 is 12 residues long. Between the trimmed V and J ends, which lost 3 bases and 2 bases, there was a span of 5 bases. Germline V gene lookup returns CDR1 SGDLS and CDR2 YYNGEE. The CDR3 DNA reads as TGTGCCAGCAGCGCCCATCAAGAGACCCAGTACTTC. Its protein is CASSAHQETQYF.

The CDR3 loop is CASSLGGRDQPQHF. The CDR3 DNA reads TGTGCCAGCAGCTTGGGCGGGCGAGATCAGCCCCAGCATTTT. This chain connects TRBV5-4 to TRBJ1-5; D is unclear. CDR3 length equals 14 residues. Germline V CDR1 and CDR2: SGHNT, YYREEE (reference sequence). V was clipped by 0 bases and J by 5 bases, with 9 bases between them.